Reported below is one TCR beta chain. Its target is unknown. The CDR3 consists of 15 residues. Trimming removed 6 bases from V and 3 bases from J; junction bases left unmatched: 5. Germline assignment: CDR1 KGHSH and CDR2 LQKENI. The data were obtained in a study of shared clonotypes between healthy human individuals. The study, taken as a whole, reports: A few donors had 4% to 6.5% of their naive CD4 clonotypes in common. Across subsets, estimated richness was generally greater for naive than for memory populations.

Profiling relied on immunoSEQ multiplex PCR, and the TCRdb table lists in-frame clones only, not all of them. The table shows about a million clones, with 70% to 80% occurring only once. This chain connects TRBV18 to TRBJ2-2; 9 bases match TRBD1. The clonotype was recovered from a young man in good health. The specimen was memory CD4+ T cells sorted from blood. The subset was: CD45RA-negative fraction. The CDR3 loop reads CASSPYRGHTGELFF. The CDR3 nucleotides are TGTGCCAGCTCCCCCTACAGGGGGCACACCGGGGAGCTGTTTTTT.